This T cell receptor (beta chain) was captured by sequencing in a study of blood T cells in healthy people across ages. Sample-barcoded 5' priming and a J-beta primer mix drove a second PCR of about 7 to 12 cycles. MiXCR, run by TCRdb on the 5' RACE reads, gives a single entry per CDR3 protein. The data show some 1.4 million distinct CDR3 sequences, 42% seen once. This clonotype came up a few times. The V and J ends lost 6 bases and 2 bases respectively, with 13 bases between them. The CDR3 length is 14 residues. Germline V gene sequence: CDR1 SNHLY, CDR2 FYNNEI. The gene calls are TRBV2 and TRBJ2-5; unclear D gene. Sequenced: blood. This TCR derives from a woman in her late teens or twenties in good health. For the CDR3, the DNA is TGTGCCAGCAGGTGGTTGGCGGCTCAAGAGACCCAGTACTTC. Its translation is CASRWLAAQETQYF.